Reported below is one T cell receptor beta chain. Original processing notes: Estimation of nucleated cell counts relied on the amplification of reference gene primers. Sequencing was performed with immunoSEQ multiplex PCR; in TCRdb, only in-frame clones are kept and a portion is missing. V, J and clone size reflect that table, while D and trimming were determined from the DNA. This repertoire shows 95,000 to 100,000 clones, roughly nine tenths found once; its top ten account for roughly a sixth. This sample is part of a study of blood T cell repertoires in COVID-19. On the study more broadly: The United States, Italy and Spain were the sources of the acute and convalescent COVID-19 samples.

The CDR3 sequence is 16 residues long. Germline V lookup: CDR1 MNHEY, CDR2 SVGAGI. Trimming removed 0 bases from V and 1 base from J, with 12 bases in between. The sample was peripheral blood. The rearrangement links TRBV6-5 to TRBJ1-1; D gene unclear. The source is a man over 45 with acute or convalescent COVID-19. Written as DNA, the CDR3 is TGTGCCAGCAGTTACTCATCACAGATATCGAACACTGAAGCTTTCTTT. Translated: CASSYSSQISNTEAFF.